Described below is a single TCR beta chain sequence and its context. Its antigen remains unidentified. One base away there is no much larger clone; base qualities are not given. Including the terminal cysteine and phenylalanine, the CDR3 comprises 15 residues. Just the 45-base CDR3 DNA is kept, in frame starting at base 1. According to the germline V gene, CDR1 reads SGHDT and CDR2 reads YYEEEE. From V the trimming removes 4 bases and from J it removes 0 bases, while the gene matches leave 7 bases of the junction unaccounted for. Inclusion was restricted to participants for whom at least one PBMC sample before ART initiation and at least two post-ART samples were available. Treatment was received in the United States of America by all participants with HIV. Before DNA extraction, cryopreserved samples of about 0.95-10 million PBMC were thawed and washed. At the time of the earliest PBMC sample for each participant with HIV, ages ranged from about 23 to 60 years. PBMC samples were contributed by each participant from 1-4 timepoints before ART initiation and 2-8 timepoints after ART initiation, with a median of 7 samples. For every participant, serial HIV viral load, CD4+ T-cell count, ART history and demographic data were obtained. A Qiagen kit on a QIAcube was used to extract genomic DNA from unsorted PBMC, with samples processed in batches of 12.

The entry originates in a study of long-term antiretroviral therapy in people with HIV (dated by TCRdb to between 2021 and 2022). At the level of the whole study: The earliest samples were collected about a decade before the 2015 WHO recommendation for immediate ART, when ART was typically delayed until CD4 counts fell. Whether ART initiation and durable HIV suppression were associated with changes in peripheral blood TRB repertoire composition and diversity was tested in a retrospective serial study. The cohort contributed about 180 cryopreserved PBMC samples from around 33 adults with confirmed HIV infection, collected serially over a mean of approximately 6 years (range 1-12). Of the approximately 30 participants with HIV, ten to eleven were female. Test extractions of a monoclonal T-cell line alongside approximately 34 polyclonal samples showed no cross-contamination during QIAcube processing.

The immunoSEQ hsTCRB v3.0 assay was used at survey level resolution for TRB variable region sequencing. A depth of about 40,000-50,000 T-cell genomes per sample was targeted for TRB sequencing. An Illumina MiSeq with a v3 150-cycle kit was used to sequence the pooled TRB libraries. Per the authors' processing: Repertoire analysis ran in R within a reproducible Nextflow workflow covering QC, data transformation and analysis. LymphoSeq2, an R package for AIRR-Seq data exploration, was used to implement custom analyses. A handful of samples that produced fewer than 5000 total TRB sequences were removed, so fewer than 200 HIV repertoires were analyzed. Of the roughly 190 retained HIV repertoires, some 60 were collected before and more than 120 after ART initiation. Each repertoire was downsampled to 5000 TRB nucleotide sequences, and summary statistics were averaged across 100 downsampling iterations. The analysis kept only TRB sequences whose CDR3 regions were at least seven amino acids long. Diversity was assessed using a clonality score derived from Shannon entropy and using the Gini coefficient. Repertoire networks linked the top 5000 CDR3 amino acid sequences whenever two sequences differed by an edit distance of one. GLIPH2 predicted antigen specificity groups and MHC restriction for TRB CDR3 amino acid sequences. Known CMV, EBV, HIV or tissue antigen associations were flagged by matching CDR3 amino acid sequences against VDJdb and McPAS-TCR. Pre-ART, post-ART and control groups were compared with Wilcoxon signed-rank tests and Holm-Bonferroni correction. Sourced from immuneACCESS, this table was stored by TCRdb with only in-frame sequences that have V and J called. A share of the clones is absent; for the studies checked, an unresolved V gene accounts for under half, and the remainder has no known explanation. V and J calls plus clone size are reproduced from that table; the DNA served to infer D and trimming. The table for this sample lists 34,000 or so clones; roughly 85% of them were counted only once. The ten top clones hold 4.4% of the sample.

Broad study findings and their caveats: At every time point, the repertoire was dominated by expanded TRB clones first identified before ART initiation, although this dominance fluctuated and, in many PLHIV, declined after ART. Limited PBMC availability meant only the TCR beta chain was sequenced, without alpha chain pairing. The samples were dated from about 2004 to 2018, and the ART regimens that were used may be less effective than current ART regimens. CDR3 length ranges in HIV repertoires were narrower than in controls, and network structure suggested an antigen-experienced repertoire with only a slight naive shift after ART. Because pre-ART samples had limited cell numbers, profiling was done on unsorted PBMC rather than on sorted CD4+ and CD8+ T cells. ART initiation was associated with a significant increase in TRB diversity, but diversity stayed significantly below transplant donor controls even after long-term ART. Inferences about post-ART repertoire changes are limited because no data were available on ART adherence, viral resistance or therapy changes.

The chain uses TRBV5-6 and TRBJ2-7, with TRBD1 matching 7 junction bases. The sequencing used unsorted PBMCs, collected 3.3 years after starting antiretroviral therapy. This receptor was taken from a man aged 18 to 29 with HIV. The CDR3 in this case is CASSPQRDSSYEQYF. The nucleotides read TGTGCCAGCAGCCCCCAGAGGGACAGCTCCTACGAGCAGTACTTC.